The T cell receptor (beta chain) described here comes from a study of T cells of healthy individuals. TCRdb ran MiXCR on the 5' RACE reads and lists one entry per CDR3 protein. The table records 45,000 to 60,000 distinct CDR3 sequences, roughly 14% of them present only once. Germline V gene lookup returns CDR1 SGDLS and CDR2 YYNGEE. The trim removed 4 bases at V and 2 bases at J, leaving 9 bases unmatched. The CDR3 extends over 18 amino acids. This clonotype occurred a few times. The receptor was derived from a human donor in good health. This chain joins TRBV9 and TRBJ2-5, with 15 bases identical to TRBD2. The CDR3 nucleotides are TGTGCCAGCAGCTATGGACTAGCGGGGGGGGCGAAACAAGAGACCCAGTACTTC. Translation gives CASSYGLAGGAKQETQYF.